These T cell receptor beta chains were read from a single sample in a study of T cells in tumors after PD-1 blockade. Method: immunoSEQ multiplex PCR; TCRdb's copy keeps in-frame clones and lacks some. The data show tens of thousands of clones, with 65% to 85% seen just once and 7.5% to 9.5% held by the top ten. This specimen consisted of PBMCs, obtained before anti-PD-1 therapy. These TCRs come from a human donor with advanced basal cell or squamous cell carcinoma (not recorded which). Each CDR3 is given with its conserved first and last residue. A D gene is named only where the DNA matches it firmly. Only part of the rows carry a size: once, few, many, or a class if the clone is expanded.

V: TRBV4-1; J: TRBJ1-1; size: NA; D: NA; CDR3: CASSFYGQGSMAFF; DNA: TGCGCCAGCAGCTTCTACGGGCAGGGGAGTATGGCTTTCTTT
V: TRBV4-1; J: TRBJ2-3; size: NA; D: TRBD2; CDR3: CASSQDRLAGADTQYF; DNA: TGCGCCAGCAGCCAAGATAGACTAGCGGGAGCAGATACGCAGTATTTT
V: TRBV5-1; J: TRBJ2-7; size: NA; D: TRBD2; CDR3: CASSLDTSGYEQYF; DNA: TGCGCCAGCAGCTTGGATACTAGCGGGTACGAGCAGTACTTC
V: TRBV5-1; J: TRBJ2-2; size: NA; D: TRBD2; CDR3: CASSLGGRATGELFF; DNA: TGCGCCAGCAGCTTGGGAGGGAGGGCCACCGGGGAGCTGTTTTTT
V: TRBV9; J: TRBJ1-4; size: few; D: TRBD1; CDR3: CASSVGEGADEKLFF; DNA: TGTGCCAGCAGCGTAGGGGAGGGGGCGGATGAAAAACTGTTTTTT
V: TRBV5-1; J: TRBJ2-5; size: NA; D: TRBD1; CDR3: CASRMTGDGTQYF; DNA: TGCGCCAGCAGAATGACAGGGGACGGGACCCAGTACTTC
V: TRBV2; J: TRBJ2-7; size: NA; D: NA; CDR3: CASKVGRDLYEQYF; DNA: TGTGCCAGCAAGGTGGGCAGGGACCTCTACGAGCAGTACTTC
V: TRBV28; J: TRBJ2-1; size: NA; D: NA; CDR3: CASRAPGYDNEQFF; DNA: TGTGCCAGCAGGGCTCCAGGGTACGACAATGAGCAGTTCTTC
V: TRBV11-3; J: TRBJ2-3; size: NA; D: TRBD1; CDR3: CASSEGTGGGTDTQYF; DNA: TGTGCCAGCAGCGAGGGGACAGGGGGCGGCACAGATACGCAGTATTTT
V: TRBV6-2/TRBV6-3; J: TRBJ2-3; size: once; D: NA; CDR3: CASSYEGTQYF; DNA: TGTGCCAGCAGTTACGAGGGTACGCAGTATTTT
V: TRBV19; J: TRBJ1-5; size: NA; D: TRBD1; CDR3: CASSVPGQSNQPQHF; DNA: TGTGCCAGTAGTGTCCCGGGACAGTCAAATCAGCCCCAGCATTTT
V: TRBV3-1/TRBV3-2; J: TRBJ2-5; size: NA; D: TRBD2; CDR3: CASSQGRGAQETQYF; DNA: TGTGCCAGCAGCCAGGGGCGGGGGGCCCAAGAGACCCAGTACTTC
V: TRBV28; J: TRBJ2-3; size: NA; D: TRBD2; CDR3: CASRLPRLAGVDTQYF; DNA: TGTGCCAGCAGACTACCTAGACTAGCGGGAGTAGATACGCAGTATTTT
V: TRBV9; J: TRBJ1-2; size: NA; D: TRBD1; CDR3: CASSVVADRAVEFPSTNYGYTF; DNA: TGTGCCAGCAGCGTGGTGGCTGACAGGGCGGTGGAATTCCCTTCCACTAACTATGGCTACACCTTC
V: TRBV5-6; J: TRBJ1-6; size: NA; D: TRBD1; CDR3: CASSDWTGLNSPLHF; DNA: TGTGCCAGCAGCGACTGGACAGGGCTAAATTCACCCCTCCACTTT
V: TRBV9; J: TRBJ2-3; size: NA; D: NA; CDR3: CASSVAGGRTDTQYF; DNA: TGTGCCAGCAGCGTAGCTGGGGGGCGGACAGATACGCAGTATTTT
V: TRBV7-8; J: TRBJ2-3; size: NA; D: NA; CDR3: CASSLARGRGSDTQYF; DNA: TGTGCCAGCAGCTTAGCGCGGGGGCGGGGGTCAGATACGCAGTATTTT
V: TRBV7-2; J: TRBJ1-5; size: NA; D: NA; CDR3: CASSSDSNQPQHF; DNA: TGTGCCAGCAGCTCCGATAGCAATCAGCCCCAGCATTTT
V: TRBV6-5; J: TRBJ2-1; size: NA; D: NA; CDR3: CASSHGLDNEQFF; DNA: TGTGCCAGCAGTCACGGACTGGACAATGAGCAGTTCTTC
V: TRBV19; J: TRBJ1-5; size: NA; D: NA; CDR3: CASSISGMGNQPLLF; DNA: TGTGCCAGTAGTATATCGGGTATGGGCAATCAGCCCCTGCTTTTT
V: TRBV5-1; J: TRBJ1-4; size: NA; D: TRBD1; CDR3: CASSLSNPGQGARTANEKLFF; DNA: TGCGCCAGCAGCTTATCTAATCCGGGACAGGGGGCGCGAACAGCTAATGAAAAACTGTTTTTT
V: TRBV2; J: TRBJ1-2; size: NA; D: NA; CDR3: CASSEIEGGGYTF; DNA: TGTGCCAGCAGTGAAATTGAGGGAGGGGGCTACACCTTC
V: TRBV7-2; J: TRBJ2-7; size: once; D: NA; CDR3: CASSLESAFYEQYF; DNA: TGTGCCAGCAGCTTAGAATCAGCGTTCTACGAGCAGTACTTC
V: TRBV2; J: TRBJ1-4; size: NA; D: TRBD1; CDR3: CASQWDRDRIEKLFF; DNA: TGTGCCAGCCAATGGGACCGGGACAGGATCGAAAAACTGTTTTTT
V: TRBV5-1; J: TRBJ1-1; size: NA; D: NA; CDR3: CASSLNGQNTEAFF; DNA: TGCGCCAGCAGCTTGAACGGACAGAACACTGAAGCTTTCTTT
V: TRBV28; J: TRBJ2-7; size: NA; D: NA; CDR3: CASSFSGGGYEQYF; DNA: TGTGCCAGCAGTTTCTCAGGGGGAGGATACGAGCAGTACTTC
V: TRBV7-9; J: TRBJ2-5; size: NA; D: TRBD2; CDR3: CASSFRGSGGETQYF; DNA: TGTGCCAGCAGCTTTAGAGGGAGCGGGGGGGAGACCCAGTACTTC
V: TRBV19; J: TRBJ2-1; size: NA; D: TRBD2; CDR3: CASSRQRGPYNEQFF; DNA: TGTGCCAGTAGTAGGCAGCGGGGGCCTTACAATGAGCAGTTCTTC
V: TRBV7-3; J: TRBJ2-5; size: NA; D: NA; CDR3: CASSFTREGTQYF; DNA: TGTGCCAGCAGCTTTACAAGAGAGGGGACCCAGTACTTC